Following are 30 T cell receptor beta chains from one sample sequenced in a study of stem cell transplantation in POMP-related autoinflammatory disease. Method: immunoSEQ multiplex PCR; TCRdb's copy keeps in-frame clones and lacks some. The sample holds tens of thousands of clones, approximately 78% seen once. The specimen comprised CD4+ T cells from PBMCs, sampled before stem cell transplantation. The receptors here all came from a human donor with POMP-related autoinflammation and immune dysregulation (PRAID).

The V and J genes are TRBV19 and TRBJ2-3, with a possible D match to TRBD2 (7 bases). V was trimmed by 5 bases and J by 3 bases, leaving 12 bases between them. The germline gives CDR1 LNHDA, CDR2 SQIVND (reference sequence). The CDR3 length is 14 residues. Here the CDR3 DNA reads TGTGCCAGTAGTCGGGGGGCGATGACAGATACGCAGTATTTT. Encoded protein: CASSRGAMTDTQYF.

This clone appeared a single time. The CDR3 sequence is CASGYFRDLRAEAFF. Written as DNA, the CDR3 is TGTGCCAGCGGATACTTCAGGGATTTGAGGGCTGAAGCTTTCTTT. This sequence joins TRBV28 and TRBJ1-1; D is perhaps TRBD1 (5 bases). CDR3 length equals 15 residues. Germline V lookup: CDR1 MDHEN, CDR2 SYDVKM. V lost 8 bases and J 6 bases, leaving 22 bases between the germline ends.

The V and J genes are TRBV14 and TRBJ2-5; no firm D call. This CDR3 contains 11 residues. Trimming cost V 5 bases and J 7 bases, with 8 bases left between them. The V gene's germline CDR1 is SGHDN and CDR2 FVKESK. CDR3 residues: CASSYKATQYF. The CDR3, as DNA: TGTGCCAGCAGCTACAAGGCGACCCAGTACTTC.

The genes are TRBV5-6 and TRBJ1-6; D remains unclear. Germline CDR1 SGHDT, CDR2 YYEEEE. This CDR3 spans 16 amino acids. Trimming took 0 bases from V and 6 from J, leaving 13 bases between them. The CDR3 DNA follows: TGTGCCAGCAGCTTGGGTCCGCGGGGTTTTAATTCACCCCTCCACTTT. Amino acids: CASSLGPRGFNSPLHF.

The V and J genes are TRBV11-2 and TRBJ1-5; 10 positions match TRBD1. Unmatched junction bases numbered 0, after V lost 4 bases and J lost 6 bases. CDR3 size: 13 residues. CDR1 and CDR2 (germline): SGHAT, FQNNGV. CDR3 loop: CASSWTGGQPQHF. CDR3 sequence (DNA): TGTGCCAGCAGCTGGACAGGGGGTCAGCCCCAGCATTTT.

CDR3 loop: CASSLGQAFYGYTF. Here the CDR3 DNA reads TGTGCCAGCAGTCTTGGACAGGCCTTCTATGGCTACACCTTC. The genes are TRBV6-5 and TRBJ1-2; the match to TRBD1 covers 7 bases. Per the germline V gene, CDR1 is MNHEY and CDR2 is SVGAGI. Trimming removed 5 bases from V and 4 bases from J; junction bases left unmatched: 7. CDR3 size: 14 residues.

There are a few counts of this clone. This chain links TRBV12-5 with TRBJ1-2; D gene uncertain. The CDR3 covers 14 residues. The V gene's germline CDR1 is LGHNT and CDR2 FRNRAP. Between the trimmed V and J ends, which lost 5 bases and 2 bases, there was a span of 12 bases. This CDR3 is CASGPDGENYGYTF. The CDR3 DNA sequence: TGTGCTAGTGGTCCTGATGGAGAGAACTATGGCTACACCTTC.

The J gene is TRBJ2-5, the V gene TRBV10-3; D is unclear. V was shortened by 8 bases and J by 5 bases, with 9 bases between the two germline ends. CDR1 and CDR2 from the germline V gene are ENHRY and SYGVKD. CDR3 length equals 11 residues. CDR3 region: CAIHEVETQYF. The CDR3 DNA reads TGTGCCATCCATGAAGTGGAGACCCAGTACTTC.

V gene TRBV9 combines with J gene TRBJ2-3, with 10 positions matching TRBD2. Germline assignment: CDR1 SGDLS and CDR2 YYNGEE. This CDR3 spans 15 amino acids. J lost 2 bases, V lost 1 base, and 1 base had no gene match. CDR3 sequence (DNA): TGTGCCAGCAGCGTAACTAGCGGGGTCACAGATACGCAGTATTTT. This encodes CASSVTSGVTDTQYF.

V usage is TRBV19 and J usage is TRBJ2-6, with no clear D. The CDR3 length is 17 residues. The germline V gene encodes CDR1 LNHDA and CDR2 SQIVND (reference sequence). Trimming shortened V by 1 base and J by 0 bases, and 10 bases separated the two germline ends. The CDR3 DNA is TGTGCCAGTAGTATAGCCTACTTGGGCTCTGGGGCCAACGTCCTGACTTTC. Its translation is CASSIAYLGSGANVLTF.

V gene TRBV5-1 combines with J gene TRBJ2-1; 13 bases agree with TRBD2. Germline V lookup: CDR1 SGHRS, CDR2 YFSETQ. V gave up 6 bases and J gave up 4 bases; unmatched junction bases: 16. CDR3 length equals 19 residues. The CDR3 region has the DNA TGCGCCAGCAAGGGACAGGACGGACTAGCGGGAGCCCGATACAATGAGCAGTTCTTC. As protein: CASKGQDGLAGARYNEQFF.

The chain uses TRBV2 and TRBJ2-7; 7 bases are shared with TRBD2. Germline trimming cut 2 bases from V and 3 bases from J; bases unmatched to any gene: 7. The CDR3 extends over 15 amino acids. The germline CDR1 and CDR2 sequences are SNHLY and FYNNEI. CDR3 protein: CASSERWGGLYEQYF. Here the CDR3 DNA reads TGTGCCAGCAGTGAAAGATGGGGGGGACTCTACGAGCAGTACTTC.

The genes are TRBV5-4 and TRBJ2-7, with 7 bases lining up with TRBD2. The CDR3 is 15 residues long. From germline, CDR1 is SGHNT and CDR2 YYREEE (reference sequence). J gave up 1 base and V 3 bases, and 7 bases lay outside the gene matches. The CDR3 loop is CASSWGGQGSYEQYF. DNA of the CDR3: TGTGCCAGCAGCTGGGGAGGGCAGGGATCCTACGAGCAGTACTTC.

The J gene is TRBJ2-3, the V gene TRBV4-1; D might be TRBD1 (5 bases). CDR3 size: 15 residues. V shed 4 bases and J shed 3 bases, with 14 bases lying between them. Germline loops: CDR1 MGHRA, CDR2 YSYEKL. The CDR3: CASSPQRQLTDTQYF. The CDR3 DNA follows: TGCGCCAGCAGCCCCCAGAGACAGCTAACAGATACGCAGTATTTT.

This chain joins TRBV10-3 and TRBJ1-2, with TRBD1 matching 9 bases. V lost 4 bases, J lost 4 bases, and 10 bases stayed unmatched. CDR3 size: 16 residues. The germline gives CDR1 ENHRY, CDR2 SYGVKD. The CDR3 nucleotides are TGTGCCATCAGTGGAGGGGGACAGGGAGAGGGCTATGGCTACACCTTC. This codes for CAISGGGQGEGYGYTF.

A few counts support this clone. The V gene is TRBV27, the J gene TRBJ1-2, with 8 bases identical to TRBD1. The CDR3 is made up of 15 amino acids. The germline V gene has CDR1 MNHEY and CDR2 SMNVEV (reference sequence). The J segment lost 2 bases and the V segment lost 4 bases, leaving 6 bases of the junction unmatched. CDR3 nucleotides: TGTGCCAGCAGTTGGGGCGCAGGGGGCAACTATGGCTACACCTTC. Translating it yields CASSWGAGGNYGYTF.

The rearrangement links TRBV2 to TRBJ1-2; possible D gene TRBD1, 6 bases. V was pared by 6 bases and J by 3 bases, with 14 bases between. Per the germline V gene, CDR1 is SNHLY and CDR2 is FYNNEI. The CDR3 contains 14 residues. The CDR3 sequence: CASSAQGGYYGYTF. For the CDR3, the DNA is TGTGCCAGCAGCGCCCAAGGGGGGTACTATGGCTACACCTTC.

The chain links TRBV5-1 to TRBJ2-1; D may match TRBD1 or TRBD2 (6 bases each). Per germline, CDR1 SGHRS and CDR2 YFSETQ. V lost 4 bases to trimming and J lost 9 bases, with 32 bases between them. The CDR3 is made up of 19 amino acids. CDR3 loop: CASSIRTASVPGVNSEQFF. The CDR3 DNA reads TGCGCCAGCAGCATACGGACAGCTAGCGTGCCCGGAGTCAATAGTGAGCAGTTCTTC.

This clone was counted only a few times. This rearrangement joins TRBV6-1 to TRBJ1-6; D gene ambiguous. Germline CDR1 is MNHNS and CDR2 is SASEGT. Trimming shortened V by 7 bases and J by 3 bases, and 7 bases separated the two germline ends. CDR3 length: 13 amino acids. DNA for the CDR3: TGTGCCAGCAAGACAAGCTATAATTCACCCCTCCACTTT. Amino acids: CASKTSYNSPLHF.

The V gene is TRBV29-1, the J gene TRBJ1-2; D is uncertain. The length of the CDR3 is 13 residues. Deletions cut 4 bases from V and 2 bases from J, with 11 bases between. Germline V gives CDR1 SQVTM, CDR2 ANQGSEA. The CDR3 sequence is CSVGAGSNYGYTF. CDR3 in DNA: TGCAGCGTTGGGGCCGGTTCAAACTATGGCTACACCTTC.

This sequence joins TRBV7-8 and TRBJ1-2; possibly TRBD1 for D (5 bases). Per germline, CDR1 SGHVS and CDR2 FQNEAQ. V shed 5 bases and J shed 3 bases, with 10 bases lying between them. The CDR3 has 13 amino acids. CDR3 sequence reads: CASSAGTDYGYTF. CDR3 coding DNA: TGTGCCAGCAGCGCCGGGACGGACTATGGCTACACCTTC.

The chain carries TRBV6-6 and TRBJ2-2; TRBD1 matches 7 bases. The V and J ends lost 6 bases and 6 bases, in that order; junction bases with no gene match: 1. The CDR3 extends over 12 amino acids. Germline V CDR1 and CDR2: MNHNY, SVGAGI (reference sequence). Written as DNA, the CDR3 is TGTGCCAGCAGGCAGGGGGCCGGGGAGCTGTTTTTT. This gives the protein CASRQGAGELFF.

As DNA, the CDR3 is TGCGCCAGCAGCTTGGCGGGGCAGGACACTGAAGCTTTCTTT. It translates to CASSLAGQDTEAFF. This chain uses TRBV5-1 with TRBJ1-1, with D perhaps matching TRBD1 (5 bases). The CDR3 contains 14 residues. CDR1 is SGHRS and CDR2 is YFSETQ in the germline V gene. V lost 0 bases and J 3 bases, leaving 9 bases between the germline ends.

The V call is TRBV5-1, the J call TRBJ1-2, with a weak D call TRBD1 (6 bases). Deletions cut 1 base from V and 7 bases from J, with 11 bases between. The CDR3 totals 13 residues. CDR1 and CDR2 from the germline V gene are SGHRS and YFSETQ. The CDR3 region has the DNA TGCGCCAGCAGCTTGTTCACAGGGACTGGCTACACCTTC. Translation gives CASSLFTGTGYTF. The whole variable domain, remainder taken from reference TRBV5-1 and TRBJ1-2, is KAGVTQTPRYLIKTRGQQVTLSCSPISGHRSVSWYQQTPGQGLQFLFEYFSETQRNKGNFPGRFSGRQFSNSRSEMNVSTLELGDSALYLCASSLFTGTGYTFGSGTRLTVV.

CDR3: CASSIRGPNTEAFF. CDR3 DNA: TGTGCCAGTAGTATCAGGGGGCCGAACACTGAAGCTTTCTTT. The J gene is TRBJ1-1, the V gene TRBV19, with TRBD1 matching over 8 bases. CDR3 length equals 14 residues. The germline V gene encodes CDR1 LNHDA and CDR2 SQIVND (reference sequence). J lost 1 base, V lost 3 bases, and 1 base had no gene match.

This clone has just a few counts. This chain joins TRBV30 and TRBJ1-3; the match to TRBD1 covers 7 bases. The CDR3 sequence is 13 residues long. Trimming at V came to 5 bases and at J to 2 bases, leaving 3 bases not matched to a gene. Per germline, CDR1 GTSNPN and CDR2 SVGIG (reference sequence). CDR3 bases: TGTGCCTGGGGTACAGGGGCTGGAAACACCATATATTTT. Its translation is CAWGTGAGNTIYF.

This clone appeared a few times. The chain couples TRBV7-9 to TRBJ1-1, with D uncertain. CDR3 length equals 14 residues. The germline V gene has CDR1 SEHNR and CDR2 FQNEAQ (reference sequence). V lost 5 bases, J lost 0 bases, and 10 bases lay in between. CDR3 residues: CASSPSSMNTEAFF. The CDR3 bases are TGTGCCAGCAGCCCCAGCTCGATGAACACTGAAGCTTTCTTT.

This clone was counted once. This chain uses TRBV4-1 with TRBJ2-3; D is unclear. Germline-derived CDR1 and CDR2 are MGHRA and YSYEKL. V shed 0 bases and J shed 1 base, with 11 bases lying between them. The CDR3 has 16 residues. CDR3 residues: CASSQEWSTGTDTQYF. As DNA, the CDR3 is TGCGCCAGCAGCCAAGAGTGGAGCACGGGCACAGATACGCAGTATTTT.

J is TRBJ2-1 and V is TRBV5-8; D ambiguous. V was trimmed by 2 bases and J by 10 bases, leaving 13 bases between them. This CDR3 is 13 amino acids long. Looked up from germline, CDR1 is SGHTS and CDR2 is YDEGEE. The CDR3 sequence: CASSFEARREQFF. In DNA form, the CDR3 reads TGTGCCAGCAGCTTTGAGGCACGAAGAGAGCAGTTCTTC. The full variable domain, its missing parts supplied by reference TRBV5-8 and TRBJ2-1, is EAGVTQSPTHLIKTRGQQATLRCSPISGHTSVYWYQQALGLGLQFLLWYDEGEERNRGNFPPRFSGRQFPNYSSELNVNALELEDSALYLCASSFEARREQFFGPGTRLTVL.

The genes are TRBV19 and TRBJ2-1; TRBD2 is a possible D gene (6 bases). This CDR3 comprises 12 residues. Germline lookup yields CDR1 LNHDA and CDR2 SQIVND (reference sequence). The V and J ends lost 7 bases and 7 bases respectively, with 11 bases between them. CDR3 sequence reads: CASKEGGNEQFF. For the CDR3, the DNA is TGTGCCAGTAAGGAGGGAGGAAATGAGCAGTTCTTC.